This T cell receptor (beta chain) came from a study of blood T cell repertoires in COVID-19. In Cohort 3, a recovered donor had either two negative PCRs, clearance, or symptom resolution. Some clones are missing from TCRdb's copy, which holds only in-frame ones; the method was immunoSEQ multiplex PCR. The sample includes nearly 400,000 clones, roughly 91% of them seen just once. Germline CDR1 is MGHDK and CDR2 is SYGVNS. The CDR3 runs to 16 residues. V was cut by 4 bases and J by 3 bases, with 13 bases left in between. Sequencing was performed on PBMCs or T cells enriched from blood (not recorded which). The genes are TRBV25-1 and TRBJ1-6, with D perhaps matching TRBD1 (5 bases). This sequence originates from a woman aged 25 to 39 who had recovered from COVID-19. The CDR3 coding sequence is TGTGCCAGCAGTGGGGGACGGGGGGACTATAATTCACCCCTCCACTTT. Translation gives CASSGGRGDYNSPLHF.